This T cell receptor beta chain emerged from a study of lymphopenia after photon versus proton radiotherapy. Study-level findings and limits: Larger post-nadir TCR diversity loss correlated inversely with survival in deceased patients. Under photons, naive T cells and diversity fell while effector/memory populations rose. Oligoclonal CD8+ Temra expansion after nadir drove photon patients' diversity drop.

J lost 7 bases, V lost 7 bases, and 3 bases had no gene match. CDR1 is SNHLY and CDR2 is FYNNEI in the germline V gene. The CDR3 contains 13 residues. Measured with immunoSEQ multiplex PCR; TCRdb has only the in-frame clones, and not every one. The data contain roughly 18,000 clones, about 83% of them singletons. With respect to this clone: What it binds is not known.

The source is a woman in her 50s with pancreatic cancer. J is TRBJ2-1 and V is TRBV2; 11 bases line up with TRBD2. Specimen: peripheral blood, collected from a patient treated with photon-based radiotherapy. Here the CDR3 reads CASNPSGRNEQFF. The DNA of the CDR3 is TGTGCCAGCAATCCTAGCGGGAGGAATGAGCAGTTCTTC. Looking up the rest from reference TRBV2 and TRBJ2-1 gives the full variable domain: EPEVTQTPSHQVTQMGQEVILRCVPISNHLYFYWYRQILGQKVEFLVSFYNNEISEKSEIFDDQFSVERPDGSNFTLKIRSTKLEDSAMYFCASNPSGRNEQFFGPGTRLTVL.